This T cell receptor beta chain was found in a study of blood T cell repertoires in COVID-19. This CDR3 has 17 residues. Trimming removed 3 bases from V and 4 bases from J; junction bases left unmatched: 13. CDR1 is MDHEN, CDR2 SYDVKM, per germline. Clones were sequenced by immunoSEQ multiplex PCR, and TCRdb holds only the in-frame ones, with some missing. This table has more than 100,000 clones, 80% to 90% appearing once. The clonotype was recovered from a woman aged 55-70 years with acute or convalescent COVID-19. The rearrangement uses TRBV28 and TRBJ2-3; 7 bases match TRBD2. Sequenced sample: peripheral blood. The CDR3 spells CASSLRIGVGGADTQYF. CDR3 bases: TGTGCCAGCAGTTTGCGGATCGGGGTGGGAGGGGCAGATACGCAGTATTTT. The full variable domain, with the rest looked up from reference TRBV28 and TRBJ2-3, is DVKVTQSSRYLVKRTGEKVFLECVQDMDHENMFWYRQDPGLGLRLIYFSYDVKMKEKGDIPEGYSVSREKKERFSLILESASTNQTSMYLCASSLRIGVGGADTQYFGPGTRLTVL.